This note documents a single T cell receptor beta chain sequence. Which antigen it targets is not known. One base away there is no much larger clone; base qualities are not given. This record belongs to a study of cytomegalovirus exposure and HLA in healthy donors (dated by TCRdb to 2016 to 2017). For the wider study: According to an earlier analysis of 587 of the donors, 150 million to 200 million T cells yielded 117 million unique TCR beta sequences and about 300 Gb of sequence data. About 280 gigabases of sequencing data and 75 million to 85 million unique TCR sequences made up an early release that covered approximately 620 HLA-typed donors. Of the 300 to 500 genotyped donors, 70% to 90% were placed in the genetic ancestry cluster associated with self-reported Caucasian donors. The aim of the study was to test whether cataloging public T cell receptors could identify signatures of past pathogen exposure. Using immunosequencing, the study profiled T cell repertoires from some 670 subjects and related those repertoires to cytomegalovirus serostatus. Besides the first cohort of under 700 subjects, a separate validation cohort made up of 95 to 150 different subjects was used. High-throughput TCR immunosequencing, statistical association of individual TCRs with disease status, and machine learning were combined to predict cytomegalovirus infection status. In a later analysis, previously published TCR beta repertoires from hundreds of donors were re-analyzed and high-resolution HLA genotyping was added so that TCR occurrence patterns could be studied. In the later analysis, no new phenotypic data were used to find candidate immune exposures; instead, reliance was placed on TCR beta sequences and their occurrence across donors. To decide whether each TCR beta V gene segment behaved as functional or pseudogenic, an earlier analysis of some 600 of the donors relied on high-throughput TCR beta sequencing. Donor age, sex, ethnicity and CMV serostatus were compiled alongside the repertoire data. Genome-wide SNP genotypes for about 65% of the 666 donors were used in a later genetic analysis, which treated that subset as a discovery cohort. All discovery cohort repertoires had been generated using a single sequencing platform. Class I and class II HLA loci were covered by the typing at four-digit resolution. The number of typed donors differed by locus: about 620-630 for A, B, C, DRB1 and DQB1; some 540 for DQA1; some 590 for DPA1; and 450 to 480 for DPB1. Roughly 5 DR-DQ haplotypes were handled as single units for association and clustering, since linkage in the cohort was strong. Across some 400 genotyped donors of the cohort, an average of about 250,000 unique TCR beta nucleotide sequences per donor were sequenced, and 15% to 20% of those sequences were non-productive.

In total, roughly 670 healthy bone marrow donors made up the cohort. At the time of sampling, every cohort member was nominally healthy, though immune exposures that went unrecorded were likely present. The donor tested CMV seropositive and was one of the 289 seropositive cohort members. A peripheral blood sample was collected from each donor, and TCR beta sequencing was performed on peripheral blood mononuclear cells. Genomic DNA extraction from the blood cell samples was performed with the Qiagen DNeasy Blood Extraction Kit. Library preparation used the immunoSEQ multiplex PCR assay. The multiplex PCR relied on a mix of 60 forward primers for TCR Vbeta segments and 13 reverse primers for TCR Jbeta segments. Amplification of the CDR3 region of rearranged TCR beta genes was performed with a multiplex PCR assay on genomic DNA. On the Illumina HiSeq System, the amplified TCR beta libraries were sequenced as 87-base-pair reads. On the study's bioinformatics: Across the 640 or so repertoires, a later analysis counted tens of millions of unique TCR beta chains, roughly 11 million of which were shared by at least two donors. Raw reads were error-corrected and collapsed into unique sequences by a nearest-neighbor algorithm in which closely related sequences were merged to remove PCR and sequencing errors. Alignment of CDR3 sequences to IMGT reference sequences was used to assign V, D and J gene segments. For a sequence to be retained, a match of at least six nucleotides was required to both a V gene segment and a J gene segment. Rearrangements were classified as productive when the CDR3 lacked stop codons and remained in frame with V and J, and all other rearrangements were classified as non-productive. CDR3 was defined by IMGT convention, running from the second conserved V-encoded cysteine to the conserved J-encoded phenylalanine. Sequences without an unambiguous match to a single V gene segment were excluded from the earlier analysis of 500 to 700 of the donors. An earlier analysis of approximately 590 of the donors called V segments functional above 56.7% productive rearrangements and segregating when the between-donor standard deviation exceeded 5%. A statistical classification framework was built to diagnose cytomegalovirus status from the catalog of TCR beta chain sequences. In a later analysis, TCR nucleotide sequences were compared against IMGT/GENE-DB human TR gene sequences so that V and J genes could be assigned. Using the TCRdist pipeline, a later analysis assigned CDR3 sequences along with most-parsimonious VDJ recombination scenarios. In a later analysis, each TCR beta chain was defined by its CDR3 amino acid sequence together with its V-gene family, and reads lacking a unique V-gene family were excluded. As a way to deal with suspected cross-contamination and a sequencing artifact, a later analysis dropped roughly 600 nucleotide sequences that were highly shared and had low generation probability. A later analysis calculated a clonal expansion index for each public chain from normalized within-repertoire ranks of inferred template counts. In a later analysis, generation probabilities were computed with a VDJ recombination model fitted to out-of-frame rearrangements, and the resulting probabilities were checked against IGoR. Hypergeometric tests were used in a later analysis to score TCR-TCR, TCR-HLA and TCR-CMV co-occurrence, with a repertoire-size bias correction applied to the TCR pairs. False discovery rates were estimated in a later analysis by permuting HLA or CMV assignments 20 times. In a later analysis, co-occurring TCRs were grouped with DBSCAN, and TCRdist sequence similarity was added when clustering was performed within HLA-allele-positive subsets. Repertoires with fewer than 30,000 or more than 120,000 public chains, plus five repertoires with anomalous nucleotide sharing, were excluded from co-occurrence clustering. TCRdb holds this immuneACCESS table with in-frame rearrangements only. Some clones are missing; in checked studies, unresolved V genes explain under half, and the rest has no known cause. V and J calls and clone size are given by that table; D and trimming were obtained from the DNA. The sample yields tens of thousands of clones; around 92% were counted once. The ten most abundant clones make up 1.5% of the sample.

General findings and caveats noted by the study authors: A group of highly shared sequence variants was considered likely to be a technical artifact of the sequencing pipeline. A later genetic analysis reported fewer N-insertions in productive TCRs among donors in an Asian-associated ancestry cluster than the approximately 670-donor mean. A later analysis associated around 16,000 TCR beta sequences with specific HLA alleles at a false discovery rate of 0.05. Most TCR sequences were seen in very few donors, while some public TCRs were found in many individuals. Only TCR beta chains were sequenced in this cohort, and the absence of alpha or paired-chain data limited detectable features. Most CMV-associated TCR beta chains appeared to be HLA-restricted in a later analysis, and the HLA associations seemed to be driven largely by CMV exposure. An association between a missense DCLRE1C variant and V-gene and J-gene trimming of TCR beta chains was found in a later genetic analysis and replicated in an independent cohort. In an earlier analysis of 587 of the donors, most TCR beta V segments appeared in productive rearrangements about 87% or about 30% of the time, broadly matching IMGT annotations. In a later analysis, TCR association rates were found to vary across HLA loci, with the most associated TCRs seen for DRB1 alleles and the fewest for HLA-C alleles. About 17 rarely observed V segments, including chromosome 9 orphons, were excluded from the earlier analysis of some 590 of the donors because counts were too low. A further reported finding was that TCR beta sequences accurately predicted the HLA-A and HLA-B alleles for most subjects in the first cohort. When HLA alleles, especially DR and DQ, strongly co-occurred, TCR associations were difficult to assign to individual alleles. A later analysis reported that several top co-occurrence clusters appeared linked to parvovirus B19, influenza, CMV and Epstein-Barr virus. For the cohort, immune exposure information was limited to CMV serostatus. Linkage disequilibrium might explain the correlated functional status among segregating V segments, but an unknown experimental factor could not be excluded. A few of the identified cytomegalovirus-associated TCR beta chains were confirmed in vitro to be specific for cytomegalovirus antigens. The authors suggested that the approach could potentially be generalized to other disease states and immunological phenotypes. In a later analysis, HLA-associated TCR beta chains were found to be more clonally expanded and to have lower generation probabilities than equally common non-associated chains. The classifier was reported to diagnose cytomegalovirus status with high specificity and sensitivity in both the original cohort and the validation cohort. The study gave a list of over 150 TCR beta chains associated with cytomegalovirus. HLA typing was unavailable for some donors at each locus, so association tests used only the typed subset. The presence/absence analyses assumed that sequencing depth was roughly uniform across donors, and that assumption may not be true.

Input material: PBMCs. This TCR was sampled from a man aged 25 to 40 in good health and CMV-seropositive.

This receptor carries the CDR3 CASSLAASGRNEQFF. The nucleotides are TGTGCCAGCAGCTTAGCGGCTAGCGGGAGGAATGAGCAGTTCTTC. The rearranged segments are TRBV11-2 and TRBJ2-1; 11 bases in between match TRBD2. CDR1 and CDR2 are read off the germline V gene as SGHAT and FQNNGV. The CDR3, cysteine through phenylalanine, is 15 amino acids long. Only the CDR3 region is kept as DNA, spanning 45 bases read in frame from base 1. Trimming accounts for 1 base at V and 7 bases at J, while the number of junction bases matched to no gene is 3.